The 18 T cell receptor beta chains listed next were all sequenced from one sample in a study of T cell responses to AZD1222 COVID-19 vaccine. Clones were read by immunoSEQ multiplex PCR, and TCRdb kept only the in-frame ones, dropping some. The data show tens of thousands of clones, over 80% seen once. The material sequenced was peripheral blood, taken 28 days after the second AZD1222 dose. These receptors were collected from an adult who received the AZD1222 COVID-19 vaccine.

The chain links TRBV5-6 to TRBJ2-1, with TRBD2 matching 12 bases. The CDR3 has 16 residues. With 4 bases clipped from V and 8 bases from J, the junction kept 10 bases outside the gene matches. CDR1 SGHDT and CDR2 YYEEEE come from the germline V gene. CDR3 sequence (DNA): TGTGCCAGCAGCGACGGACTAGCGGGAATGATCGATGAGCAGTTCTTC. It specifies CASSDGLAGMIDEQFF. The whole variable domain, remainder taken from reference TRBV5-6 and TRBJ2-1, is DAGVTQSPTHLIKTRGQQVTLRCSPKSGHDTVSWYQQALGQGPQFIFQYYEEEERQRGNFPDRFSGHQFPNYSSELNVNALLLGDSALYLCASSDGLAGMIDEQFFGPGTRLTVL.

The CDR3 sequence: CASSLDYRGGRETQYF. DNA for the CDR3: TGTGCCAGCAGTTTAGACTATAGGGGTGGAAGAGAGACCCAGTACTTC. V usage is TRBV27 and J usage is TRBJ2-5; D is possibly TRBD1 or TRBD2 (5 bases each). With 2 bases removed from V and 4 bases from J, the gap between germline ends came to 17 bases. Germline CDR1 reads MNHEY; CDR2 reads SMNVEV (reference sequence). This CDR3 region has 16 residues.

This chain's CDR3 is CASKIQGGRNSPLHF. The CDR3 DNA reads TGTGCCAGCAAGATCCAGGGAGGACGGAATTCACCCCTCCACTTT. The chain recombines TRBV27 with TRBJ1-6, with D perhaps matching TRBD1 (5 bases). Deletions cut 7 bases from V and 7 bases from J, with 17 bases between. CDR3 length: 15 residues. Germline lookup yields CDR1 MNHEY and CDR2 SMNVEV (reference sequence).

The chain recombines TRBV6-5 with TRBJ2-2, with D maybe TRBD1 (5 bases). Deletions cut 2 bases from V and 2 bases from J, with 9 bases between. CDR1 and CDR2 from the germline V gene are MNHEY and SVGAGI. The CDR3 is 15 amino acids. CDR3 sequence reads: CASSYGTGNTGELFF. CDR3 sequence (DNA): TGTGCCAGCAGTTACGGAACAGGCAACACCGGGGAGCTGTTTTTT.

The CDR3 bases are TGTGCCATCAGTGAAAGACAGGGCCTTGGGGGGAACGAGCAGTACTTC. Amino acids: CAISERQGLGGNEQYF. The V gene is TRBV10-3, the J gene TRBJ2-7; possibly TRBD1 for D (7 bases). The CDR3 runs to 16 residues. CDR1 ENHRY and CDR2 SYGVKD come from the germline V gene. Trimming took off 3 bases at V and 5 bases at J, with 20 bases between the two ends.

The chain recombines TRBV29-1 with TRBJ2-1; no firm D call. The CDR3 has 11 amino acids. V lost 6 bases, J lost 3 bases, and 6 bases lay in between. The V gene's germline CDR1 is SQVTM and CDR2 ANQGSEA. The CDR3 nucleotides are TGCAGCGTAGACCTCTACAATGAGCAGTTCTTC. It specifies CSVDLYNEQFF.

The chain uses TRBV10-1 and TRBJ2-7, with D maybe TRBD1 (6 bases). The CDR3 extends over 12 amino acids. With 2 bases removed from V and 6 bases from J, the gap between germline ends came to 8 bases. CDR1 WNHNN and CDR2 SYGVQD come from the germline V gene (reference sequence). This CDR3 is CASSERGSEQYF. CDR3 in DNA: TGCGCCAGCAGTGAGAGGGGGTCCGAGCAGTACTTC.

The genes are TRBV19 and TRBJ1-5; the match to TRBD1 covers 7 bases. The CDR3 runs to 16 residues. Germline V gives CDR1 LNHDA, CDR2 SQIVND (reference sequence). V lost 4 bases to trimming and J lost 6 bases; unmatched junction nucleotides: 12. CDR3: CASSKEGAGGTQPQHF. CDR3 nucleotide sequence: TGTGCCAGTAGTAAAGAGGGGGCCGGGGGCACTCAGCCCCAGCATTTT.

This sequence joins TRBV6-5 and TRBJ2-2; 8 bases are a match to TRBD2. This CDR3 is 14 amino acids long. Germline V gene lookup returns CDR1 MNHEY and CDR2 SVGAGI. V lost 5 bases and J lost 4; bases outside the gene matches: 3. The CDR3: CASSPAGGTGELFF. CDR3 in DNA: TGTGCCAGCAGTCCGGCGGGGGGCACCGGGGAGCTGTTTTTT.

A note on this clone: At one boundary the junction diverges from the germline segment, which might be a read error. V usage is TRBV11-3 and J usage is TRBJ2-4, with unresolved D. There are 16 residues in the CDR3. Germline CDR1 reads SGHNT; CDR2 reads YENEEA. In nucleotides, the CDR3 is TGTGCCAGCCGCTTAGGGAATGTACTAGCCAAAAACATTCAGTACTTC. It is translated as CASRLGNVLAKNIQYF.

This chain joins TRBV7-3 and TRBJ2-1; D unclear. The CDR3 extends over 13 amino acids. V was cut by 0 bases and J by 9 bases, with 9 bases left in between. Germline loops: CDR1 SGHTA, CDR2 FQGTGA. The CDR3 DNA reads TGTGCCAGCAGCTTAACGGGCCCCGGTGAGCAGTTCTTC. Translation: CASSLTGPGEQFF.

This clone was observed a handful of times. This rearrangement joins TRBV6-4 to TRBJ1-2; tentatively, D is TRBD1 (5 bases). CDR1 is MRHNA and CDR2 is SNTAGT in the germline V gene. Trimming left V 3 bases short and J 7 bases short, with 12 bases between. The CDR3 covers 13 residues. CDR3 region: CASSDQGGLGYTF. In DNA, the CDR3 is TGTGCCAGCAGTGATCAGGGTGGACTTGGCTACACCTTC.

The V call is TRBV14, the J call TRBJ2-5; TRBD1 agrees at 7 bases. The length of the CDR3 is 17 residues. Trimming took 2 bases from V and 5 from J; bases not matched to a gene: 14. The germline V gene has CDR1 SGHDN and CDR2 FVKESK. CDR3 sequence reads: CASSQLGDRVGYETQYF. CDR3 sequence (DNA): TGTGCCAGCAGCCAACTCGGCGACAGGGTAGGGTATGAGACCCAGTACTTC.

V gene TRBV5-1 combines with J gene TRBJ2-2; 15 nucleotides line up with TRBD2. The germline CDR1 and CDR2 sequences are SGHRS and YFSETQ. V trimming: 3 bases; J trimming: 4 bases; junction bases outside the gene matches: 10. The CDR3 loop spans 19 amino acids. The CDR3 DNA is TGCGCCAGCAGCTCCGGACTAGCGGGAGGGACATCGAGCACCGGGGAGCTGTTTTTT. Translation gives CASSSGLAGGTSSTGELFF.

The genes are TRBV28 and TRBJ1-5; D possibly corresponds to TRBD1 (5 bases). With 10 bases removed from V and 1 base from J, the gap between germline ends came to 11 bases. This CDR3 has 13 amino acids. Germline assignment: CDR1 MDHEN and CDR2 SYDVKM. The CDR3 reads CATQGESNQPQHF. In DNA, the CDR3 is TGTGCCACCCAGGGTGAGAGCAATCAGCCCCAGCATTTT.

The chain couples TRBV2 to TRBJ2-1, with D possibly being TRBD1 or TRBD2 (5 bases each). Germline V lookup: CDR1 SNHLY, CDR2 FYNNEI. There are 14 residues in the CDR3. With 7 bases removed from V and 2 bases from J, the gap between germline ends came to 12 bases. CDR3 residues: CASTLGVPYNEQFF. The CDR3 bases are TGTGCCAGCACCCTGGGGGTACCCTACAATGAGCAGTTCTTC.

The gene calls are TRBV27 and TRBJ2-7; D is unclear. This CDR3 has 11 residues. Trimming removed 4 bases at V and 0 bases at J, with 1 base between. The germline CDR1 and CDR2 sequences are MNHEY and SMNVEV (reference sequence). The CDR3 nucleotides read TGTGCCAGCAGTTCCTCCTACGAGCAGTACTTC. It translates to CASSSSYEQYF.

The rearrangement joins TRBV7-3 to TRBJ2-6; no clear D gene. The CDR3 totals 16 residues. V was shortened by 3 bases and J by 0 bases, with 9 bases between the two germline ends. Germline CDR1 and CDR2: SGHTA and FQGTGA. Written as DNA, the CDR3 is TGTGCCAGCAGCTTCCAACCCCTCTCTGGGGCCAACGTCCTGACTTTC. This codes for CASSFQPLSGANVLTF.